The sequence of this TCR beta chain was determined in a study of blood T cell repertoires in COVID-19. Study-wide context: Acute-phase and convalescent COVID-19 samples originated in the United States, Italy and Spain. PBMCs, B-cell-depleted T cells, or T cells provided the cDNA or gDNA that made up the material.

Original methodology: The authors estimated nucleated cell counts from reference gene primer amplification. Data came from immunoSEQ multiplex PCR; TCRdb stores just in-frame clones and leaves some out. V, J and clone size reflect that table, while D and trimming were determined from the DNA. The sample records more than 250,000 clones, roughly 90% being singletons. This CDR3 has 12 amino acids. Germline-derived CDR1 and CDR2 are SGHRS and YFSETQ. Losses at the gene ends were 4 bases for V and 12 bases for J; bases not matched to a gene: 4. The chain is built from TRBV5-1 and TRBJ2-1; 10 bases fit TRBD1. The receptor comes from a man between 18 and 35 years old who had recovered from COVID-19. Material for sequencing was peripheral blood. The CDR3 DNA follows: TGCGCCAGCAGCGGGACAGGGGCGGGGCAGTTCTTC. Protein product: CASSGTGAGQFF.